Presented here are 12 T cell receptor beta chains from one specimen sequenced in a study of T-cell memory formation after mild COVID-19. TCRdb fed the 5' RACE reads into MiXCR, producing one record per CDR3 protein. The sample includes under 200,000 distinct CDR3 sequences, roughly 31% of them seen just once. Sequenced: PBMCs or a T cell subset sorted from them (not recorded which). The receptor source for this set is an adult woman who had mild COVID-19 (a few samples of this study predate the infection). Cell type and time point are not known.

The rearrangement joins TRBV7-2 to TRBJ2-7, with D possibly TRBD2 on 6 matching bases. V lost 6 bases to trimming and J lost 0 bases, with 24 bases between them. Germline CDR1 is SGHTA and CDR2 is FQGNSA. CDR3 length: 18 residues. CDR3 residues: CASSYIVWGVPSSYEQYF. CDR3 DNA sequence: TGTGCCAGCAGTTATATAGTCTGGGGGGTCCCGAGCTCCTACGAGCAGTACTTC.

This sequence joins TRBV24-1 and TRBJ2-1; TRBD1 agrees at 9 bases. J gave up 0 bases and V 3 bases, and 2 bases lay outside the gene matches. The CDR3 consists of 16 residues. CDR1 and CDR2 (germline): KGHDR, SFDVKD. The CDR3 loop reads CATSDPTGGSYNEQFF. The DNA of the CDR3 is TGTGCCACCAGTGATCCGACAGGGGGCTCCTACAATGAGCAGTTCTTC.

V usage is TRBV24-1 and J usage is TRBJ1-2; the match to TRBD1 covers 7 bases. This CDR3 is built from 13 residues. The V gene end was trimmed by 3 bases and the J gene end by 10 bases; junction bases not matched to a gene: 7. Germline lookup yields CDR1 KGHDR and CDR2 SFDVKD. In nucleotides, the CDR3 is TGTGCCACCAGTGATCCAGGGGGGGGAGTCTACACCTTC. This sequence encodes CATSDPGGGVYTF.

This clonotype showed up just a few times. The chain uses TRBV29-1 and TRBJ2-1; D perhaps matches TRBD2 (6 bases). This CDR3 is 14 amino acids long. Trimming took off 7 bases at V and 4 bases at J, with 17 bases between the two ends. Germline loops: CDR1 SQVTM, CDR2 ANQGSEA. The DNA for the CDR3 is TGCAGCGCCGAAACGGACTACCCATACAATGAGCAGTTCTTC. Translation: CSAETDYPYNEQFF.

This clonotype was detected only a few times. This chain joins TRBV24-1 and TRBJ2-2; 9 nucleotides agree with TRBD1. Germline trimming cut 4 bases from V and 4 bases from J; bases unmatched to any gene: 6. This CDR3 has 16 residues. CDR1 is KGHDR, CDR2 SFDVKD, per germline. In nucleotides, the CDR3 is TGTGCCACCAGTGACGCCGGGACAGGGAGCACCGGGGAGCTGTTTTTT. This codes for CATSDAGTGSTGELFF.

This rearrangement joins TRBV7-4 to TRBJ2-3, with 13 bases matching TRBD2. Germline V lookup: CDR1 SGHVT, CDR2 SQSDAQ. The J segment lost 3 bases and the V segment lost 3 bases, leaving 6 bases of the junction unmatched. This CDR3 has 17 residues. CDR3 bases: TGTGCCAGCAGCTTTGGACTAGCGGGGGCCCCGACAGATACGCAGTATTTT. Protein sequence: CASSFGLAGAPTDTQYF.

This clonotype was picked up a small number of times. CDR3 DNA sequence: TGTGCCAGTGAGCGGGGGCCTGTTATCGAGCAGTACTTC. Its protein product is CASERGPVIEQYF. The rearrangement links TRBV30 to TRBJ2-7, with 8 bases lining up with TRBD2. CDR3 size: 13 residues. Germline CDR1 is GTSNPN and CDR2 is SVGIG (reference sequence). Trimming took 8 bases from V and 6 from J; bases not matched to a gene: 12.

In its sample, this clonotype was seen a few times. The chain joins TRBV12-3 or TRBV12-4 to TRBJ2-7; TRBD1 might be the D (6 bases). This CDR3 region has 16 residues. V lost 6 bases and J 5 bases, leaving 23 bases between the germline ends. The CDR3 coding sequence is TGTGCCAGCAGCCTCAGGGGCACTAGAGCCTTGGACGAGCAGTACTTC. It yields the protein CASSLRGTRALDEQYF.

The V gene is TRBV18, the J gene TRBJ2-1, with D maybe TRBD2 (5 bases). The V and J ends lost 3 bases and 5 bases respectively, with 11 bases between them. CDR3 length: 14 amino acids. CDR1 is KGHSH, CDR2 LQKENI, per germline. In DNA form, the CDR3 reads TGTGCCAGCTCACCGTCTAGCTGGGACAATGAGCAGTTCTTC. Translated, it gives CASSPSSWDNEQFF. The whole variable domain, filled in from reference TRBV18 and TRBJ2-1, reads NAGVMQNPRHLVRRRGQEARLRCSPMKGHSHVYWYRQLPEEGLKFMVYLQKENIIDESGMPKERFSAEFPKEGPSILRIQQVVRGDSAAYFCASSPSSWDNEQFFGPGTRLTVL.

Only a few counts were recorded for this clonotype. The chain combines TRBV29-1 with TRBJ2-7; TRBD2 matches at 10 bases. V dropped 4 bases and J dropped 0; count of bases not matched to a gene: 6. CDR3 size: 15 residues. Germline CDR1 is SQVTM and CDR2 is ANQGSEA. Here the CDR3 reads CSVVLAGAPSYEQYF. The CDR3 nucleotides are TGCAGCGTTGTGCTAGCGGGAGCTCCCTCCTACGAGCAGTACTTC.

This clonotype was observed a handful of times. The rearrangement joins TRBV7-9 to TRBJ2-6; a weak D match, TRBD1 (6 bases). V lost 7 bases, J lost 0 bases, and 16 bases lay in between. The CDR3 contains 17 residues. In germline, CDR1 is SEHNR, CDR2 FQNEAQ (reference sequence). As DNA, the CDR3 is TGTGCCAGCACTCCCAGGGGAGAGCCCTCTGGGGCCAACGTCCTGACTTTC. It is translated as CASTPRGEPSGANVLTF.

Only a few counts were recorded for this clonotype. The chain couples TRBV6-6 to TRBJ1-1; perhaps TRBD1 as D (5 bases). Germline assignment: CDR1 MNHNY and CDR2 SVGAGI (reference sequence). The CDR3 sequence is 15 residues long. V was clipped by 6 bases and J by 6 bases, with 20 bases between them. The CDR3 protein is CASSPSHGAFAEAFF. The CDR3 DNA reads as TGTGCCAGCAGCCCCTCCCACGGGGCTTTCGCTGAAGCTTTCTTT.